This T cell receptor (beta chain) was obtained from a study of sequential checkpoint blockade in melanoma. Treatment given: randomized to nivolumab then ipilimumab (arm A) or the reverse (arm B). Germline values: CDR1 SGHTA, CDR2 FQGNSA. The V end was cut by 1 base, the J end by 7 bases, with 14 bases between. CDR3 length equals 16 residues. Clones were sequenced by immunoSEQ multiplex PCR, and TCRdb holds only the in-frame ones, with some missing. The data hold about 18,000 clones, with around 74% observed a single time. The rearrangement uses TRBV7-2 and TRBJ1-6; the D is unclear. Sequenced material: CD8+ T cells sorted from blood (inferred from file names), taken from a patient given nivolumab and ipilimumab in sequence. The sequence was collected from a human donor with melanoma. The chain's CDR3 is CASSLGRAGRNSPLHF. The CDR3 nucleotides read TGTGCCAGCAGCTTAGGGCGGGCAGGACGAAATTCACCCCTCCACTTT.